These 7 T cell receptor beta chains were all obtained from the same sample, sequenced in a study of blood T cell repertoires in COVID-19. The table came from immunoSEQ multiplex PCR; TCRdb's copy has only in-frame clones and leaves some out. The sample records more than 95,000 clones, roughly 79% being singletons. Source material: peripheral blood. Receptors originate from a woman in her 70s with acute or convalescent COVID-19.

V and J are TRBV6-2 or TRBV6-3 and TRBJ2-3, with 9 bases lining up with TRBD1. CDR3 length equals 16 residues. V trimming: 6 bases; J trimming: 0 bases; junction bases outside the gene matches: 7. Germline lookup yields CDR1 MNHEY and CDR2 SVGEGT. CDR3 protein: CASSRAGTGSTDTQYF. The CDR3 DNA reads TGTGCCAGCAGCCGGGCCGGGACAGGGAGCACAGATACGCAGTATTTT.

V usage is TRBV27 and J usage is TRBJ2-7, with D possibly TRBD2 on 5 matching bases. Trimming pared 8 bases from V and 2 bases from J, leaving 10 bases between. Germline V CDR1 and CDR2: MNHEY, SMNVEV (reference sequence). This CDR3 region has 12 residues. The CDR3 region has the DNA TGTGCCAGCGGAAACGGGGCCTACGAGCAGTACTTC. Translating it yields CASGNGAYEQYF.

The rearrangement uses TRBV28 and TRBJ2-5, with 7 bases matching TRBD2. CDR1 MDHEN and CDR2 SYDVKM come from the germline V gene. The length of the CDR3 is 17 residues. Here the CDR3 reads CATEMGGTDISQETQYF. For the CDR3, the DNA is TGTGCTACCGAAATGGGAGGGACTGATATATCCCAAGAGACCCAGTACTTC. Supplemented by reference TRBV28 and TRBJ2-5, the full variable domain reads DVKVTQSSRYLVKRTGEKVFLECVQDMDHENMFWYRQDPGLGLRLIYFSYDVKMKEKGDIPEGYSVSREKKERFSLILESASTNQTSMYLCATEMGGTDISQETQYFGPGTRLLVL.

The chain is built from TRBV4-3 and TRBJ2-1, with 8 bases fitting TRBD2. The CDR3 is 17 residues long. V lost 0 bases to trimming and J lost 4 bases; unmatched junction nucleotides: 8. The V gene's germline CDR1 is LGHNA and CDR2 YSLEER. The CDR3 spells CASSQDRFGGAYNEQFF. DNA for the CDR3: TGCGCCAGCAGCCAAGATAGGTTCGGGGGGGCTTACAATGAGCAGTTCTTC.

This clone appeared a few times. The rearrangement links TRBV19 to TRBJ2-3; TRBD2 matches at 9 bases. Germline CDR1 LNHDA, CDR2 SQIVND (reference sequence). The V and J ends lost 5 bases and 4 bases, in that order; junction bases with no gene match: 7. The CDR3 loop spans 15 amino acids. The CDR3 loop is CASSLNSGSSDTQYF. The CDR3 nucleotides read TGTGCCAGTAGTCTGAATAGCGGGAGTTCAGATACGCAGTATTTT.

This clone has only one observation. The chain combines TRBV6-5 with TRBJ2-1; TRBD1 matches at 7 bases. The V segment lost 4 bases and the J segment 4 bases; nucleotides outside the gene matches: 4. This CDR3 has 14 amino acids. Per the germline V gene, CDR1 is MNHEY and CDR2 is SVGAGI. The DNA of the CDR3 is TGTGCCAGCAGTTCCCGACAGGGATACAATGAGCAGTTCTTC. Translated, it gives CASSSRQGYNEQFF.

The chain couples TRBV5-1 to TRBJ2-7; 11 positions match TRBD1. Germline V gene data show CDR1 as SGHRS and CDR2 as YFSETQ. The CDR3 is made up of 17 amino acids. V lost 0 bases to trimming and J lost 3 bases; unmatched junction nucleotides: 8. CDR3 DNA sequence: TGCGCCAGCAGCTTGGAGTTCGGACAGGGGGCCAACTACGAGCAGTACTTC. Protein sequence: CASSLEFGQGANYEQYF.